Only one count was recorded for the clone carrying this TCR beta chain. This sample was included in a study of blood T cell repertoires in COVID-19. Germline-derived CDR1 and CDR2 are MGHDK and SYGVNS. The CDR3 is made up of 13 amino acids. V was pared by 4 bases and J by 9 bases, with 2 bases of the junction left unmatched. In terms of age and location, participants ranged from about 18 to 89 years and lived in fewer than 30 US areas. The study assigned cohorts using participant-reported clinical history. In the study's own analysis: The authors estimated nucleated cell counts from reference gene primer amplification. Generated by immunoSEQ multiplex PCR, the TCRdb table keeps only in-frame clones and is missing some. V and J calls and clone size are copied from that table; D and trimming were computed from the DNA. Here the sample spans roughly 150,000 clones, under 90% being singletons.

The sequencing sample was made of PBMCs or T cells enriched from blood (not recorded which). V is TRBV25-1 and J is TRBJ1-6; 8 bases agree with TRBD1. The source is a man aged 50 to 59 in a cohort exposed to, infected with or recovered from COVID-19 (not recorded which). CDR3 DNA: TGTGCCAGCAGTGCCGACAGGGGTTCACCCCTCCACTTT. It specifies CASSADRGSPLHF.